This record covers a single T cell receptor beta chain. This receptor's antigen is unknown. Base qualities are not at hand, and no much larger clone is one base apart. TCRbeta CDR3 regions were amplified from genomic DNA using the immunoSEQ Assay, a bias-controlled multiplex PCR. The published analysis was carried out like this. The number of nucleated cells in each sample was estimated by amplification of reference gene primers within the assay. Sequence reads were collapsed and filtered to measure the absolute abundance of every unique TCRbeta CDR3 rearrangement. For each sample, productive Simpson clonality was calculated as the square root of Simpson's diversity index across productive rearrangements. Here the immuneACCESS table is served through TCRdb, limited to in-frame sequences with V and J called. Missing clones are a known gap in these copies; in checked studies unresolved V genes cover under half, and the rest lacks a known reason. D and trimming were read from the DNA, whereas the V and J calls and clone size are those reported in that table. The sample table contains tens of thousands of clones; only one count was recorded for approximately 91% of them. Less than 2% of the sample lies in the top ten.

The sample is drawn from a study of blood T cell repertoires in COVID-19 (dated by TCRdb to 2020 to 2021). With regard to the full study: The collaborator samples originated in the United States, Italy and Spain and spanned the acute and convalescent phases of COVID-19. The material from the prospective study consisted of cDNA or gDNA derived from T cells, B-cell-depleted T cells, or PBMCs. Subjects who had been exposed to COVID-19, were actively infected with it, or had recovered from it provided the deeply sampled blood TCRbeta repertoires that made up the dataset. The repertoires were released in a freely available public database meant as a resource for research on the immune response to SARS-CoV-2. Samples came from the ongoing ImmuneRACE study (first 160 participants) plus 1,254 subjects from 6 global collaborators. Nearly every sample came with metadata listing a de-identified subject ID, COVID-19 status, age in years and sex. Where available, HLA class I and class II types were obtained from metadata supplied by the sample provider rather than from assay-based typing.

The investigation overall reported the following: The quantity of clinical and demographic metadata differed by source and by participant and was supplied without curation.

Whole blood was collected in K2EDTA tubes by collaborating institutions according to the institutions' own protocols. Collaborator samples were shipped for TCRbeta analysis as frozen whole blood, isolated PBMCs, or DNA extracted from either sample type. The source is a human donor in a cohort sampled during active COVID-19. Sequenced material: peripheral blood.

The sequenced DNA is TGTGCCAGCAGCGCTAGGACATCCTCCAGAAGCAATCAGCCCCAGCATTTT. Its product reads: CASSARTSSRSNQPQHF. The V and J genes are TRBV7-2 and TRBJ1-5, and perhaps TRBD1 as D gene, on 5 matching bases. The trim is 5 bases for V and 1 base for J, with a gap of 18 bases between the germline ends. The CDR3 sequence holds 17 residues, the cysteine and phenylalanine included. CDR3 DNA only is kept here, 51 bases in frame from base 1. As encoded in the germline V gene, CDR1 is SGHTA while CDR2 is FQGNSA.